This T cell receptor beta chain appears in the sequencing data of a study of blood T cell repertoires in COVID-19. Study details: Whether acute or convalescent, the COVID-19 samples came from the United States, Italy and Spain.

Per the original data handling: Estimation of nucleated cell counts relied on the amplification of reference gene primers. Method: immunoSEQ multiplex PCR; TCRdb's copy keeps in-frame clones and lacks some. V, J and clone size are those of that table, while D and trimming were read from the DNA. The sample records a few hundred thousand clones, about 90% being singletons. From germline, CDR1 is KGHSH and CDR2 LQKENI. The CDR3 sequence is 16 residues long. Points on this clone: At one end the junction does not follow the germline gene, possibly because of a read error.

The receptor was isolated from a man aged 40-50 years in a cohort exposed to, infected with or recovered from COVID-19 (not recorded which). Input material: PBMCs or T cells enriched from blood (not recorded which). V usage is TRBV18 and J usage is TRBJ2-1, with 8 bases matching TRBD1. CDR3 sequence: CASSPDRGLSYNEQFF. In nucleotides, the CDR3 is TGTGCCAGCTCACCTGACAGGGGCTTGAGCTACAATGAGCAATTCTTC.